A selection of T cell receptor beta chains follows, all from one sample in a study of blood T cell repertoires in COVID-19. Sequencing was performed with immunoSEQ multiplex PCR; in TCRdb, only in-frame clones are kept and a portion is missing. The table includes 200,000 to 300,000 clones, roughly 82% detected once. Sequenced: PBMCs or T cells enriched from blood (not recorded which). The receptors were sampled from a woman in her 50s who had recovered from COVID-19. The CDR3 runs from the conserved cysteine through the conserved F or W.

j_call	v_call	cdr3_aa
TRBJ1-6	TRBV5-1	CASSLPSPNSPLHF
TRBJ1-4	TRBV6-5	CASSHTGTTNEKLFF
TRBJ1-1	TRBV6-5	CASSRTGLNTEAFF
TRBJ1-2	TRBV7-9	CASSLGLRRSGYGYTF
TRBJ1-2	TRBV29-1	CSVDPDISGYGYTF
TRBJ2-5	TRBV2	CASRTDQGSWETQYF
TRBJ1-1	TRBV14	CASSRRQEWPSTNMNTEAFF
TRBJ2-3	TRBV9	CASSTQGDPHTDTQYF
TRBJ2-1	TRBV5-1	CASSLAGDTYNEQFF
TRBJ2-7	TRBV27	CASSLLGREQYF
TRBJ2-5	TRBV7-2	CASSAGYTQQTQYF
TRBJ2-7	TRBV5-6	CASSLRLAYEQYF
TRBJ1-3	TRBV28	CATSIGGTGNTIYF
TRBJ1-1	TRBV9	CASSATGGNTEAFF
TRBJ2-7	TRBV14	CASSQLTSYEQYF
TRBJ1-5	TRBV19	CASRQQGTSLNQPQHF
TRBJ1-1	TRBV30	CAWSAGQGNTEAFF
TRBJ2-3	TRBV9	CASSVGVSGGGGTDTQYF
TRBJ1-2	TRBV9	CASSVESAGDYGYTF